A selection of T cell receptor beta chains follows, all from one sample in a study of alternative splicing in chronic myeloid leukemia remission. TCRdb processed the bulk RNA-seq reads again and assigns one entry to each CDR3 protein, with no DNA. The repertoire includes 130 or so distinct CDR3 sequences, just over 95% of them detected once, and more than 9% sits in the top ten. The sample in question was PBMCs or total blood leukocytes (not recorded which), obtained at diagnosis. The receptors come from an adult with chronic myeloid leukemia. CDR3s include the opening cysteine and the closing phenylalanine or tryptophan. Size tells how often a clone was seen (once, few, many) or the class of an expanded clone, and some rows leave it out.

clone size: once; J gene: TRBJ2-5; V gene: TRBV7-2; CDR3 protein: CASSLRLAGAETQYF
clone size: .; J gene: TRBJ1-3; V gene: TRBV20-1; CDR3 protein: CSARVSAVSGNTIYF
clone size: .; J gene: TRBJ2-7; V gene: TRBV4-1; CDR3 protein: CASSEWTGRYEQYF
clone size: .; J gene: TRBJ2-3; V gene: TRBV5-1; CDR3 protein: CASSSLARPDTQYF
clone size: .; J gene: TRBJ1-2; V gene: TRBV29-1; CDR3 protein: CSVEERAYNYGYTF
clone size: .; J gene: TRBJ2-1; V gene: TRBV5-1; CDR3 protein: CASSRTSGGRNEQFF
clone size: .; J gene: TRBJ1-2; V gene: TRBV20-1; CDR3 protein: CSAHGDISYGYTF
clone size: .; J gene: TRBJ2-1; V gene: TRBV19; CDR3 protein: CASSIGRSSYNEQFF
clone size: .; J gene: TRBJ2-1; V gene: TRBV11-2; CDR3 protein: CASTLGGVAGYNEQFF
clone size: .; J gene: TRBJ1-6; V gene: TRBV20-1; CDR3 protein: CSANSDGNSPLHF
clone size: .; J gene: TRBJ2-1; V gene: TRBV7-6; CDR3 protein: CASSPRPSSATYNEQFF
clone size: .; J gene: TRBJ1-2; V gene: TRBV19; CDR3 protein: CASSMFGTVNYGYTF
clone size: .; J gene: TRBJ2-5; V gene: TRBV5-6; CDR3 protein: CASSLVRGLGETQYF
clone size: .; J gene: TRBJ2-3; V gene: TRBV11-2; CDR3 protein: CASSSTSPQIRQYF
clone size: .; J gene: TRBJ1-4; V gene: TRBV5-6; CDR3 protein: CASSRDSPTNEKLFF
clone size: .; J gene: TRBJ1-1; V gene: TRBV28; CDR3 protein: CASSPRGGRTEAFF
clone size: .; J gene: TRBJ1-3; V gene: TRBV14; CDR3 protein: CASSPDQGYRNTIYF
clone size: .; J gene: TRBJ1-2; V gene: TRBV6-2/TRBV6-3; CDR3 protein: CASSYEATYGYTF
clone size: .; J gene: TRBJ1-6; V gene: TRBV6-1; CDR3 protein: CASAGQGSPLHF
clone size: .; J gene: TRBJ2-1; V gene: TRBV28; CDR3 protein: CASTLAGGPGNEQFF
clone size: .; J gene: TRBJ2-3; V gene: TRBV28; CDR3 protein: CASSLGTSADTQYF
clone size: .; J gene: TRBJ1-6; V gene: TRBV7-9; CDR3 protein: CASSERTGPSPLHF
clone size: .; J gene: TRBJ1-1; V gene: TRBV3-1; CDR3 protein: CASSQGTPSQAFF
clone size: .; J gene: TRBJ2-7; V gene: TRBV28; CDR3 protein: CASSSWDRVYEQYF
clone size: .; J gene: TRBJ2-2; V gene: TRBV3-1; CDR3 protein: CASSQDHRRGTGELFF
clone size: .; J gene: TRBJ2-7; V gene: TRBV11-1; CDR3 protein: CASSASYEQYF
clone size: few; J gene: TRBJ1-1; V gene: TRBV7-9; CDR3 protein: CASSLGATWGMNTEAFF
clone size: .; J gene: TRBJ1-1; V gene: TRBV19; CDR3 protein: CASSIAGLTEAFF
clone size: .; J gene: TRBJ2-3; V gene: TRBV5-1; CDR3 protein: CASVRTSGGMDTQYF
clone size: .; J gene: TRBJ2-2; V gene: TRBV6-4; CDR3 protein: CASSDSASGGSGELFF
clone size: .; J gene: TRBJ1-1; V gene: TRBV7-2; CDR3 protein: CASSLGGTGEQKAFF
clone size: few; J gene: TRBJ2-5; V gene: TRBV7-9; CDR3 protein: CASERAGVQETQYF
clone size: .; J gene: TRBJ1-4; V gene: TRBV4-1; CDR3 protein: CASSQGKKLFF
clone size: .; J gene: TRBJ2-7; V gene: TRBV20-1; CDR3 protein: CSARGRRYEQYF
clone size: .; J gene: TRBJ1-1; V gene: TRBV12-5; CDR3 protein: CASGREGRVAFF
clone size: .; J gene: TRBJ1-5; V gene: TRBV19; CDR3 protein: CASSTTGEGQPQHF
clone size: .; J gene: TRBJ1-2; V gene: TRBV29-1; CDR3 protein: CSVVGVGARGYTF
clone size: .; J gene: TRBJ2-7; V gene: TRBV18; CDR3 protein: CASSPAPGYEQYF
clone size: .; J gene: TRBJ2-7; V gene: TRBV3-1; CDR3 protein: CASSQDDTGTGVYEQYF
clone size: .; J gene: TRBJ1-2; V gene: TRBV27; CDR3 protein: CASSPTRRVYGYTF
clone size: .; J gene: TRBJ1-1; V gene: TRBV10-3; CDR3 protein: CAISERGGNTEAFF
clone size: .; J gene: TRBJ1-1; V gene: TRBV7-2; CDR3 protein: CASSLAAGTEAFF
clone size: .; J gene: TRBJ2-7; V gene: TRBV19; CDR3 protein: CASSGGYEQYF
clone size: once; J gene: TRBJ1-2; V gene: TRBV6-6; CDR3 protein: CASSPPEGGDGYTF
clone size: .; J gene: TRBJ1-1; V gene: TRBV7-9; CDR3 protein: CASSLVKTSTEAFF
clone size: .; J gene: TRBJ2-3; V gene: TRBV20-1; CDR3 protein: CSARRISSDTQYF
clone size: .; J gene: TRBJ1-1; V gene: TRBV5-1; CDR3 protein: CASSLAGQGAPEAFF
clone size: .; J gene: TRBJ1-5; V gene: TRBV29-1; CDR3 protein: CSVLQGARNQPQHF
clone size: .; J gene: TRBJ1-3; V gene: TRBV6-1; CDR3 protein: CASSEAFAGNTIYF
clone size: .; J gene: TRBJ2-3; V gene: TRBV20-1; CDR3 protein: CSARGLANTQYF
clone size: .; J gene: TRBJ2-1; V gene: TRBV12-3/TRBV12-4; CDR3 protein: CASSSHSGGEQFF
clone size: .; J gene: TRBJ2-1; V gene: TRBV6-2/TRBV6-3; CDR3 protein: CASSEGGIGNNEQFF
clone size: .; J gene: TRBJ1-1; V gene: TRBV7-3; CDR3 protein: CASSLNIGRRAFF
clone size: .; J gene: TRBJ2-1; V gene: TRBV6-5; CDR3 protein: CASSSSGGRSYNEQFF
clone size: .; J gene: TRBJ1-1; V gene: TRBV20-1; CDR3 protein: CSARMGQGPGVAFF